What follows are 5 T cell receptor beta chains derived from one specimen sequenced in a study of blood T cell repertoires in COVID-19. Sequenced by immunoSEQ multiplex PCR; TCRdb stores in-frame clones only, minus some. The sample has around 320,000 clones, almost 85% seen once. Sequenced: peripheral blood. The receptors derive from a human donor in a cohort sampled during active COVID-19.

This CDR3 is CASSLRRADTQYF. The CDR3 nucleotides read TGTGCCAGCAGCTTAAGGAGGGCAGATACGCAGTATTTT. The chain employs TRBV7-2 and TRBJ2-3, with D perhaps TRBD2 (6 bases). This CDR3 has 13 amino acids. Germline CDR1 is SGHTA and CDR2 is FQGNSA. Trimming took 2 bases from V and 4 from J, leaving 7 bases between them.

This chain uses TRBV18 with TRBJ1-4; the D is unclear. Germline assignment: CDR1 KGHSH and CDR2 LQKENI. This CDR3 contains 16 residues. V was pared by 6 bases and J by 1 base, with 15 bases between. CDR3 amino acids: CASSQDDGRTNEKLFF. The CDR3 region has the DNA TGTGCCAGCTCCCAGGACGACGGGAGAACTAATGAAAAACTGTTTTTT.

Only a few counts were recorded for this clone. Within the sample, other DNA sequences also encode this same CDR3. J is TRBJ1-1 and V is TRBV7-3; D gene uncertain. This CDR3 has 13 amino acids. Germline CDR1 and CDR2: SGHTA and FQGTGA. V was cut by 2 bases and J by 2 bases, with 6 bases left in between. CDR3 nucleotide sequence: TGTGCCAGCAGCTTATTGGCCAACACTGAAGCTTTCTTT. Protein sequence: CASSLLANTEAFF. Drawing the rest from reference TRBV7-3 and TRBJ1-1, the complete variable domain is GAGVSQTPSNKVTEKGKYVELRCDPISGHTALYWYRQSLGQGPEFLIYFQGTGAADDSGLPNDRFFAVRPEGSVSTLKIQRTERGDSAVYLCASSLLANTEAFFGQGTRLTVV.

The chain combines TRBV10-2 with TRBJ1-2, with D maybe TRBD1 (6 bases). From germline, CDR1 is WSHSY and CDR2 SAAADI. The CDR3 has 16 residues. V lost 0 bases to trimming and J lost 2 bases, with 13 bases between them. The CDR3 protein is CASSESSGGGNYGYTF. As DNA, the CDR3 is TGCGCCAGCAGTGAGTCATCGGGAGGGGGAAACTATGGCTACACCTTC.

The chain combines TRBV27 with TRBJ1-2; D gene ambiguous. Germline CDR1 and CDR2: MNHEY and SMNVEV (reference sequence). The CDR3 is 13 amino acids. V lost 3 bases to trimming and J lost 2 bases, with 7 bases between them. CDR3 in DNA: TGTGCCAGCAGTTTTGAGGGAAACTATGGCTACACCTTC. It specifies CASSFEGNYGYTF.